The 12 T cell receptor beta chains listed next were all sequenced from one sample in a study of control samples from healthy donors and cancer patients. The data were produced by immunoSEQ multiplex PCR, yet TCRdb's version contains in-frame clones alone and is incomplete. The sample includes 110,000 to 150,000 clones, less than 90% seen only once; the top ten take about 9%. The sequencing input was blood. The receptors derive from a woman aged 30 to 39 in good health.

This chain links TRBV19 with TRBJ1-1; the match to TRBD1 covers 9 bases. The V gene end was trimmed by 5 bases and the J gene end by 3 bases; junction bases not matched to a gene: 10. Germline assignment: CDR1 LNHDA and CDR2 SQIVND (reference sequence). The CDR3 runs 16 residues. The CDR3 here is CASSVNRGRGDTEAFF. The DNA of the CDR3 is TGTGCCAGTAGTGTTAACAGGGGGCGCGGGGACACTGAAGCTTTCTTT.

The chain combines TRBV18 with TRBJ1-2, with TRBD1 matching 10 bases. The CDR3 is 17 residues long. CDR1 is KGHSH and CDR2 is LQKENI in the germline V gene. V lost 2 bases, J lost 3 bases, and 9 bases stayed unmatched. This CDR3 is CASSPRARTGGDYGYTF. The CDR3 region has the DNA TGTGCCAGCTCACCAAGGGCACGGACAGGGGGAGACTATGGCTACACCTTC.

The chain employs TRBV5-1 and TRBJ2-1; TRBD2 matches 9 bases. Unmatched junction bases numbered 9, after V lost 4 bases and J lost 7 bases. The CDR3 has 15 residues. Germline loops: CDR1 SGHRS, CDR2 YFSETQ. The CDR3 region has the DNA TGCGCCAGCAGCGGTGAGCGGGAGGCTATTAATGAGCAGTTCTTC. This sequence encodes CASSGEREAINEQFF.

V gene TRBV9 combines with J gene TRBJ1-3; TRBD1 is a possible D gene (5 bases). Germline CDR1 reads SGDLS; CDR2 reads YYNGEE. Trimming shortened V by 3 bases and J by 0 bases, and 13 bases separated the two germline ends. This CDR3 is built from 16 residues. The CDR3 DNA reads TGTGCCAGCAGCGGGGGGGTTTTCAGCTCTGGAAACACCATATATTTT. Protein sequence: CASSGGVFSSGNTIYF.

The chain has TRBV9 and TRBJ2-2; no definite D call. Germline V lookup: CDR1 SGDLS, CDR2 YYNGEE. The V end was cut by 3 bases, the J end by 5 bases, with 17 bases between. This CDR3 is built from 16 residues. This CDR3 is CASSGLGATSTGELFF. The CDR3 coding sequence is TGTGCCAGCAGCGGTCTGGGCGCAACCTCAACCGGGGAGCTGTTTTTT.

The chain combines TRBV15 with TRBJ1-3; D is ambiguous. The CDR3 extends over 15 amino acids. Germline loops: CDR1 LNHNV, CDR2 YYDKDF (reference sequence). The germline V and J ends were trimmed by 0 bases and 0 bases, with 6 bases remaining between them. For the CDR3, the DNA is TGTGCCACCAGCAGAGATAAAGTCTCTGGAAACACCATATATTTT. Amino acid sequence: CATSRDKVSGNTIYF.

The chain couples TRBV12-3 or TRBV12-4 to TRBJ1-6; no reliable D call. CDR3 size: 13 residues. V was pared by 4 bases and J by 13 bases, with 14 bases between. The CDR3 reads CASSSSYRVPLHF. The CDR3 DNA is TGTGCCAGCAGTTCCTCTTACAGAGTCCCCCTCCACTTT.

CDR3 sequence: CATSEAGNYGYTF. Here the CDR3 DNA reads TGTGCCACCAGTGAAGCGGGGAACTATGGCTACACCTTC. The V gene is TRBV24-1, the J gene TRBJ1-2; D call uncertain. Trimming took off 4 bases at V and 2 bases at J, with 7 bases between the two ends. The CDR3 is 13 residues long. Germline V gene sequence: CDR1 KGHDR, CDR2 SFDVKD.

This chain connects TRBV21-1 to TRBJ2-7. TRBV21-1 is a pseudogene segment. The CDR3 length is 13 residues. The CDR3 region is CASSVRDLYEQYF. The CDR3 DNA is TGTGCCAGCAGCGTCCGGGACCTGTACGAGCAGTACTTC.

This sequence joins TRBV15 and TRBJ1-2; no reliable D call. V lost 1 base to trimming and J lost 4 bases, with 4 bases between them. The CDR3 is 12 amino acids. The germline V gene has CDR1 LNHNV and CDR2 YYDKDF (reference sequence). CDR3 bases: TGTGCCACCAGCAGAGCCGGCTATGGCTACACCTTC. Its translation is CATSRAGYGYTF.

The chain combines TRBV6-5 with TRBJ2-7; 12 bases match TRBD1. The germline V gene encodes CDR1 MNHEY and CDR2 SVGAGI. This CDR3 has 14 amino acids. V shed 9 bases and J 5 bases; nucleotides not matched to a gene: 8. For the CDR3, the DNA is TGTGCCAGTCCAGGGACAGGGGGCCTCAACGAGCAGTACTTC. Amino acid sequence: CASPGTGGLNEQYF.

The chain uses TRBV6-5 and TRBJ1-1; possible D gene TRBD1, 5 bases. This CDR3 is 14 amino acids long. V was trimmed by 2 bases and J by 6 bases, leaving 13 bases between them. Looked up from germline, CDR1 is MNHEY and CDR2 is SVGAGI. CDR3 amino acids: CASSYGGEGAEAFF. CDR3 DNA sequence: TGTGCCAGCAGTTACGGAGGGGAAGGCGCTGAAGCTTTCTTT.